The rows below give T cell receptor beta chains drawn from one sample of a study of blood T cell repertoires in COVID-19. Clones were read by immunoSEQ multiplex PCR, and TCRdb kept only the in-frame ones, dropping some. Of tens of thousands of clones listed, approximately 90% were seen once; the top ten hold around 7.3%. Sequencing was performed on peripheral blood. The receptors here all came from an elderly woman with acute or convalescent COVID-19. CDR3s include the opening cysteine and the closing phenylalanine or tryptophan. Fields, in order: clone size, J gene, V gene, CDR3 length, D gene, CDR3 DNA, CDR3 protein. D genes are given only for firm matches. Only some rows state a clone size, as once, few, many or a class for expanded clones.

size: NA; J: TRBJ2-1; V: TRBV9; length: 15; D: TRBD2; DNA: TGTGCCAGCAGCCTAGTCCCGGGGGGGCCCGGTGAGCAGTTCTTC; CDR3: CASSLVPGGPGEQFF
size: NA; J: TRBJ2-3; V: TRBV9; length: 13; D: NA; DNA: TGTGCCAGCAGCGTAGCGTTGTCAGATACGCAGTATTTT; CDR3: CASSVALSDTQYF
size: NA; J: TRBJ2-5; V: TRBV19; length: 14; D: TRBD2; DNA: TGTGCCAGTAGTATAGCGGGGGGGCAAGAGACCCAGTACTTC; CDR3: CASSIAGGQETQYF
size: NA; J: TRBJ1-2; V: TRBV3-1/TRBV3-2; length: 12; D: NA; DNA: TGTGCCAGCAGCCAAGATTCCGGGGGCTACACCTTC; CDR3: CASSQDSGGYTF
size: NA; J: TRBJ2-3; V: TRBV5-1; length: 15; D: NA; DNA: TGCGCCAGCAGCCCCCGGGTGGGTGATACAGATACGCAGTATTTT; CDR3: CASSPRVGDTDTQYF
size: NA; J: TRBJ1-2; V: TRBV5-1; length: 14; D: NA; DNA: TGCGCCAGCAGCTTGGGCGTACCCGGCGGTGGCTACACCTTC; CDR3: CASSLGVPGGGYTF
size: NA; J: TRBJ2-1; V: TRBV2; length: 14; D: TRBD1; DNA: TGTGCCAGCAGTGATGGCAGGGGGCGGAATGAGCAGTTCTTC; CDR3: CASSDGRGRNEQFF
size: NA; J: TRBJ2-3; V: TRBV24-1; length: 14; D: TRBD1; DNA: TGTGCCACCAGGGGACAGGGATCCACAGATACGCAGTATTTT; CDR3: CATRGQGSTDTQYF
size: NA; J: TRBJ2-7; V: TRBV19; length: 14; D: NA; DNA: TGTGCCAGTAGTATAAGCAGGGGATCCTACGAGCAGTACTTC; CDR3: CASSISRGSYEQYF
size: NA; J: TRBJ1-2; V: TRBV13; length: 13; D: NA; DNA: TGTGCCAGCAGCTTAACAGGTGGCTATGGCTACACCTTC; CDR3: CASSLTGGYGYTF
size: NA; J: TRBJ2-2; V: TRBV3-1/TRBV3-2; length: 15; D: NA; DNA: TGTGCCAGCAGCCCGCCCAACATGAACACCGGGGAGCTGTTTTTT; CDR3: CASSPPNMNTGELFF
size: NA; J: TRBJ2-7; V: TRBV7-2; length: 20; D: TRBD2; DNA: TGTGCCAGCAGCTTAGCACCGGGACTAGCGGGGGGCCAACGCAGGAACGAGCAGTACTTC; CDR3: CASSLAPGLAGGQRRNEQYF
size: NA; J: TRBJ2-1; V: TRBV7-9; length: 16; D: TRBD1; DNA: TGTGCCAGCAGCTCCCTAAGGGGACAGGGGAACAATGAGCAGTTCTTC; CDR3: CASSSLRGQGNNEQFF
size: NA; J: TRBJ2-7; V: TRBV11-2; length: 15; D: TRBD1; DNA: TGTGCCAGCAGCTTAGACAGGGGGCGTCTCGACGAGCAGTACTTC; CDR3: CASSLDRGRLDEQYF
size: NA; J: TRBJ2-2; V: TRBV29-1; length: 14; D: NA; DNA: TGCAGCGTCTTAGCCCCCGGGAACACCGGGGAGCTGTTTTTT; CDR3: CSVLAPGNTGELFF
size: NA; J: TRBJ2-1; V: TRBV19; length: 18; D: TRBD2; DNA: TGTGCCAGTAGTATAAGCCTAGCGGGGGACCTCTCCTACAATGAGCAGTTCTTC; CDR3: CASSISLAGDLSYNEQFF
size: once; J: TRBJ2-1; V: TRBV6-5; length: 13; D: NA; DNA: TGTGCCAGCACGGCTAGCGCGTACAATGAGCAGTTCTTC; CDR3: CASTASAYNEQFF
size: NA; J: TRBJ2-7; V: TRBV7-9; length: 17; D: TRBD1; DNA: TGTGCCAGCAGCTTACTAGGGACAGCCCCAAGCTCCTACGAGCAGTACTTC; CDR3: CASSLLGTAPSSYEQYF
size: NA; J: TRBJ2-7; V: TRBV10-3; length: 14; D: NA; DNA: TGTGCCATCAGTGAGGGCAGGTCTGCCTACGAGCAGTACTTC; CDR3: CAISEGRSAYEQYF
size: NA; J: TRBJ1-5; V: TRBV7-9; length: 17; D: TRBD1; DNA: TGTGCCAGCAGCTTAGTTGTCCCCGGGACAGGGACTGGGCCCCAGCATTTT; CDR3: CASSLVVPGTGTGPQHF
size: NA; J: TRBJ1-1; V: TRBV18; length: 14; D: NA; DNA: TGTGCCAGCTCCCTGGCCAGCGGGGGAACTGAAGCTTTCTTT; CDR3: CASSLASGGTEAFF
size: NA; J: TRBJ2-5; V: TRBV19; length: 16; D: NA; DNA: TGTGCCAGTAGTATTGGAGGGGGCCTGGTTGTGGAGACCCAGTACTTC; CDR3: CASSIGGGLVVETQYF
size: NA; J: TRBJ1-3; V: TRBV3-1/TRBV3-2; length: 16; D: NA; DNA: TGTGCCAGCAGCCCAGGACAGTTCAGCTCTGGAAACACCATATATTTT; CDR3: CASSPGQFSSGNTIYF
size: NA; J: TRBJ2-1; V: TRBV10-2; length: 15; D: TRBD2; DNA: TGCGCCAGCAGTGAAGCGGGGGGGTTCGTCAATGAGCAGTTCTTC; CDR3: CASSEAGGFVNEQFF
size: NA; J: TRBJ1-2; V: TRBV6-2/TRBV6-3; length: 13; D: NA; DNA: TGTGCCAGCAGTTACACAGGCATAAATGGCTACACCTTC; CDR3: CASSYTGINGYTF
size: NA; J: TRBJ2-5; V: TRBV6-5; length: 14; D: TRBD2; DNA: TGTGCCAGCAGTACCCTAGCGGGGGGGGAGACCCAGTACTTC; CDR3: CASSTLAGGETQYF
size: NA; J: TRBJ2-7; V: TRBV27; length: 13; D: NA; DNA: TGTGCCAGCAGTTACCTCGGAGAGGACGAGCAGTACTTC; CDR3: CASSYLGEDEQYF
size: once; J: TRBJ2-1; V: TRBV14; length: 14; D: NA; DNA: TGTGCCAGCAGCCAAGATTACAGGTACAATGAGCAGTTCTTC; CDR3: CASSQDYRYNEQFF
size: NA; J: TRBJ1-1; V: TRBV7-3; length: 13; D: TRBD1; DNA: TGTGCCAGCAGCTTCGGCAGGGGGACTGAAGCTTTCTTT; CDR3: CASSFGRGTEAFF
size: NA; J: TRBJ2-2; V: TRBV19; length: 16; D: TRBD1; DNA: TGTGCCAGTATCCTCCGGGACAGGGGGCCCACCGGGGAGCTGTTTTTT; CDR3: CASILRDRGPTGELFF
size: NA; J: TRBJ2-5; V: TRBV12-3/TRBV12-4; length: 13; D: NA; DNA: TGTGCCAGCAGTTTCGGGGGTCAAGAGACCCAGTACTTC; CDR3: CASSFGGQETQYF
size: NA; J: TRBJ2-1; V: TRBV3-1/TRBV3-2; length: 17; D: TRBD2; DNA: TGTGCCAGCAGCCAAGATTGGCTAGCGGGAGGGAACAATGAGCAGTTCTTC; CDR3: CASSQDWLAGGNNEQFF
size: NA; J: TRBJ1-1; V: TRBV2; length: 15; D: NA; DNA: TGTGCCAGCAGTCCGACACGCCTGGGAGGAACTGAAGCTTTCTTT; CDR3: CASSPTRLGGTEAFF
size: NA; J: TRBJ2-4; V: TRBV5-1; length: 18; D: TRBD2; DNA: TGCGCCAGCAGCTTGGGGGGGACTAGCGGTGGAGCCAAAAACATTCAGTACTTC; CDR3: CASSLGGTSGGAKNIQYF
size: NA; J: TRBJ1-3; V: TRBV7-2; length: 14; D: NA; DNA: TGTGCCAGCAGCTTAAGGGGGTTTGGAAACACCATATATTTT; CDR3: CASSLRGFGNTIYF
size: NA; J: TRBJ2-3; V: TRBV7-3; length: 13; D: NA; DNA: TGTGCCAGCAGCTTAGGGCTAGCGGATACGCAGTATTTT; CDR3: CASSLGLADTQYF
size: NA; J: TRBJ1-4; V: TRBV3-1/TRBV3-2; length: 17; D: NA; DNA: TGTGCCAGCAGCCAGACGCGTACAGGCTCTCGGAACGAAAAACTGTTTTTT; CDR3: CASSQTRTGSRNEKLFF
size: NA; J: TRBJ1-1; V: TRBV7-8; length: 13; D: NA; DNA: TGTGCCAGCAGCCGTGACGGGAGCACTGAAGCTTTCTTT; CDR3: CASSRDGSTEAFF
size: NA; J: TRBJ2-7; V: TRBV4-2; length: 13; D: TRBD1; DNA: TGTGCCAGCGGAAACAGGGGGTCCTACGAGCAGTACTTC; CDR3: CASGNRGSYEQYF
size: once; J: TRBJ1-6; V: TRBV19; length: 15; D: NA; DNA: TGTGCCAGTACCTCCCAAGAAACAGTCTCTTCACCCCTCCACTTT; CDR3: CASTSQETVSSPLHF
size: few; J: TRBJ1-1; V: TRBV29-1; length: 14; D: NA; DNA: TGCAGCGTTGATGGAACAGGGTTGAACACTGAAGCTTTCTTT; CDR3: CSVDGTGLNTEAFF
size: NA; J: TRBJ1-6; V: TRBV3-1/TRBV3-2; length: 15; D: NA; DNA: TGTGCCAGCAGCCCTAGGGCAGGGGCAAATTCACCCCTCCACTTT; CDR3: CASSPRAGANSPLHF